Here is one T cell receptor beta chain with its context. This table comes from immunoSEQ multiplex PCR, and its TCRdb copy is limited to in-frame clones, with some not included. Of some 120,000 clones listed, about 81% were seen once; the top ten hold approximately 5%. The data were taken from a study of radiation and T cells in renal cell carcinoma. Time point meaning: blood 2 weeks post-SBRT. Specified treatment: 15 Gy SBRT to primary tumor, nephrectomy 4 weeks later. J lost 6 bases, V lost 1 base, and 14 bases had no gene match. CDR1 is MGHRA, CDR2 YSYEKL, per germline. The CDR3 consists of 18 residues.

Sequencing used blood, obtained from a patient whose treatment included radiotherapy and nephrectomy. V is TRBV4-1 and J is TRBJ2-3; 9 nucleotides line up with TRBD2. The clonotype comes from a middle-aged man with renal cell carcinoma. The CDR3 nucleotides read TGCGCCAGCAGCCAAGTCACGACTAGCGGACCCCTAGCGGATACGCAGTATTTT. Amino acids: CASSQVTTSGPLADTQYF.